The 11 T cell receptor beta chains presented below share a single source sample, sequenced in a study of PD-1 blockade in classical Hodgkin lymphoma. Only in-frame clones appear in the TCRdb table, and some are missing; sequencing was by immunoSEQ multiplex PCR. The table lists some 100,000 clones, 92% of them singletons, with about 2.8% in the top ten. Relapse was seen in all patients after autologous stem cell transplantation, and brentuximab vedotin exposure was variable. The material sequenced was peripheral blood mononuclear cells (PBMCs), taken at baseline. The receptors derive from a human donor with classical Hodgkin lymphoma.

CDR3 bases: TGTGCCAGCAGCTTGTGGGGCGGGAACCAAGAGACCCAGTACTTC. This sequence encodes CASSLWGGNQETQYF. The chain is built from TRBV5-4 and TRBJ2-5, with a possible D match to TRBD2 (6 bases). This CDR3 has 15 amino acids. The germline V and J ends were trimmed by 1 base and 0 bases, with 10 bases remaining between them. Germline CDR1 is SGHNT and CDR2 is YYREEE (reference sequence).

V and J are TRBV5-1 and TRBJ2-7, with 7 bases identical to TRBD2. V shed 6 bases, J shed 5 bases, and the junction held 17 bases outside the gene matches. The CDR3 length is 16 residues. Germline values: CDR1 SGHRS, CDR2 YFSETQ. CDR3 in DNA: TGCGCCAGCACCGCCCTGAGAGCGGGAAGTATCGACGAGCAGTACTTC. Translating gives CASTALRAGSIDEQYF.

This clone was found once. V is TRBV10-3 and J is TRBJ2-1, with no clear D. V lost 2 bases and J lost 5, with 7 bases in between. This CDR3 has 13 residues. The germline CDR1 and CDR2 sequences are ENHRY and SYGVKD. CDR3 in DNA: TGTGCCATCAGTGAGAATAATAACAATGAGCAGTTCTTC. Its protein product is CAISENNNNEQFF.

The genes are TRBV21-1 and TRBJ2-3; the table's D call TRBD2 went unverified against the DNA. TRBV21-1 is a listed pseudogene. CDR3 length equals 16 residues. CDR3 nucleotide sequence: TGTGCCAGCAGCAAAGGATATAGCGGGACCCCAGATACGCAGTATTTT. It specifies CASSKGYSGTPDTQYF.

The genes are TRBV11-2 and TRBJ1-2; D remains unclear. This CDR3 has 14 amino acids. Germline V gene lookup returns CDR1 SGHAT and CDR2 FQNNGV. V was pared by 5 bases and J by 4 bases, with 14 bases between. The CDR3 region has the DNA TGTGCCAGCAGCCCCGATGCAGGCTCCTATGGCTACACCTTC. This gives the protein CASSPDAGSYGYTF.

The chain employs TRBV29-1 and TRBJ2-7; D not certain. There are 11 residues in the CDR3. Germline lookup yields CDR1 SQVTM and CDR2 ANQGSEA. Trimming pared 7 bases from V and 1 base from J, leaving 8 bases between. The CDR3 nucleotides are TGCAGCGCTGAGGTGTCCTACGAGCAGTACTTC. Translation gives CSAEVSYEQYF.

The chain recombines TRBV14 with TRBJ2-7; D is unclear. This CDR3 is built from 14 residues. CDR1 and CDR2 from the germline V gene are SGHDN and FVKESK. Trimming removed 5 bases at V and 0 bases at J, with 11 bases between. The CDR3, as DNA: TGTGCCAGCAGCACAGACATGAGCTCCTACGAGCAGTACTTC. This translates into CASSTDMSSYEQYF.

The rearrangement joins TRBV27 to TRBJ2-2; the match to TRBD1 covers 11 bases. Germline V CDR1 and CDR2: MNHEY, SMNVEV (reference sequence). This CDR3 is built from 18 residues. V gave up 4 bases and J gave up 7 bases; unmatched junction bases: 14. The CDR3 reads CASSSYYRGQGANGELFF. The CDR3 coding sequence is TGTGCCAGCAGTTCCTACTACCGAGGACAGGGGGCAAACGGGGAGCTGTTTTTT.

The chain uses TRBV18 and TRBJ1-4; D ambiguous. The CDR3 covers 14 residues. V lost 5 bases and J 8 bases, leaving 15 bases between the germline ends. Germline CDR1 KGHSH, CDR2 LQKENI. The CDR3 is CASSISRQGEKLFF. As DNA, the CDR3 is TGTGCCAGCTCAATTAGTCGGCAAGGGGAAAAACTGTTTTTT.

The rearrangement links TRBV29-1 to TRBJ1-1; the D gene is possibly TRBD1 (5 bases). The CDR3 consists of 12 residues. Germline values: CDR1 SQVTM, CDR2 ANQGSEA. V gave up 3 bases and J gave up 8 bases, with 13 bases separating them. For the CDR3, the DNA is TGCAGCGTTGATGCGGGGGAGGTAGAAGCTTTCTTT. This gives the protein CSVDAGEVEAFF.

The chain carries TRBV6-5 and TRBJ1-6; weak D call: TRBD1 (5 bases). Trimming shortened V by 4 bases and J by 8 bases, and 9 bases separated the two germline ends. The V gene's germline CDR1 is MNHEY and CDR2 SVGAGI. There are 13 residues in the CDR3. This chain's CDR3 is CASSFPGDSPLHF. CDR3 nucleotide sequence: TGTGCCAGCAGTTTCCCGGGGGATTCACCCCTCCACTTT.